What follows is one T cell receptor beta chain and its context. Its antigen is not identified. This specimen belongs to a study of a mutant IDH1 vaccine in newly diagnosed glioma. Germline CDR1 MDHEN, CDR2 SYDVKM. Trimming at V came to 2 bases and at J to 7 bases, leaving 6 bases not matched to a gene. This CDR3 comprises 14 residues. Time point: week 35, safety follow-up. Mutant IDH1 20-mer peptide, at 300 ug, made up each vaccine dose, with topical imiquimod. TCRdb's copy holds only in-frame clones and misses some; the assay was immunoSEQ multiplex PCR. Counted here are approximately 50,000 clones, about 86% occurring once; the ten biggest clones make up around 1.6%.

Sequenced material: PBMCs, taken from a glioma patient whose treatment included an IDH1 peptide vaccine. This TCR came from a man aged 35 to 55 with glioma. This chain connects TRBV28 to TRBJ2-7; 9 bases agree with TRBD1. This chain's CDR3 is CASSLGGQGREQYF. The CDR3 nucleotides read TGTGCCAGCAGTTTAGGGGGACAGGGAAGGGAGCAGTACTTC.